This T cell receptor (beta chain) appears in the sequencing data of a study of T cell clusters in autoimmune cytopenias. As concerns this clonotype: The antigen is not known.

The CDR3 sequence is 16 residues long. Germline CDR1 reads SGHNT; CDR2 reads YYREEE (reference sequence). Whole-study results and caveats: Active autoimmune hepatitis patients had almost three-fold fewer exclusive TRB clusters than healthy donors.

Each sample's input was 250 ng genomic DNA, 38,000 or so genome equivalents. TRB rearrangements were amplified by touch-down multiplex PCR with mixed TRB-A/B primers. From the multiplex PCR reads, TCRdb lists one entry per CDR3 protein and no DNA. The sample includes approximately 12,000 distinct CDR3 sequences. The data were also submitted as part of a second study, on T cell repertoires in aging, cancer and after chemotherapy.

The chain uses TRBV5-4 and TRBJ2-3; TCRdb returns TRBD2, unconfirmable since there is no DNA. The receptor's source is a human donor in good health. Sequenced material: peripheral blood. The CDR3 sequence: CASSRRTSGITDTQYF.